What follows are 3 T cell receptor beta chains derived from one specimen sequenced in a study of regulatory and conventional T cells in RAG deficiency. The protocol was immunoSEQ multiplex PCR, while the TCRdb copy is restricted to in-frame clones and leaves out a portion. Among tens of thousands of clones listed, about nine tenths were seen once. The sample was also reused in another study, on regulatory T cells. That source adds: The PCR used 52 TRBV and 13 TRBJ primers.

Specimen: CD8+ T cells sorted from blood. These receptors originate from a human donor in good health.

The J gene is TRBJ1-2, the V gene TRBV28, with 8 bases matching TRBD1. V lost 6 bases, J lost 4 bases, and 7 bases stayed unmatched. CDR1 is MDHEN, CDR2 SYDVKM, per germline. The CDR3 spans 14 residues. The chain's CDR3 is CASRRRGRGYGYTF. The DNA of the CDR3 is TGTGCCAGCAGACGCAGGGGGCGGGGCTATGGCTACACCTTC.

The DNA of the CDR3 is TGTGCCAGCAGTCGTAGCGGGGGGACCTACAATGAGCAGTTCTTC. As protein: CASSRSGGTYNEQFF. The chain links TRBV25-1 to TRBJ2-1, with TRBD2 identical over 10 bases. The CDR3 is 15 amino acids. V lost 5 bases, J lost 2 bases, and 3 bases stayed unmatched. CDR1 is MGHDK, CDR2 SYGVNS, per germline.

This chain uses TRBV6-5 with TRBJ1-6; 8 bases match TRBD1. CDR1 and CDR2 from the germline V gene are MNHEY and SVGAGI. V trimming: 0 bases; J trimming: 11 bases; junction bases outside the gene matches: 6. The CDR3 extends over 15 amino acids. For the CDR3, the DNA is TGTGCCAGCAGTTACTCGACAGGGGAAAGGGCACCCCTCCACTTT. It codes for CASSYSTGERAPLHF.